This record concerns one TCR beta chain sequence. Its target antigen remains unknown. One base away there is no much larger clone; base qualities are not given. Germline trimming: 0 bases from V, 0 bases from J; junction bases outside gene matches: 7. Including the terminal cysteine and phenylalanine, the CDR3 comprises 17 residues. Here the CDR3 DNA is all that survives: 51 bases in frame from base 1. CDR1 is given as SGHKS and CDR2 as YYEKEE, both from the germline V gene (reference sequence). The library was built by means of the immunoSEQ multiplex PCR assay. The multiplex PCR relied on a mix of 60 forward primers for TCR Vbeta segments and 13 reverse primers for TCR Jbeta segments. The CDR3 region of rearranged TCR beta genes was amplified from genomic DNA with a multiplex PCR assay. On the Illumina HiSeq System, the amplified TCR beta libraries were sequenced as 87-base-pair reads. On the authors' methods: In a later analysis, tens of millions of unique TCR beta chains were counted across the 500 to 700 repertoires, and roughly 11 million of these chains were shared by at least two donors. A nearest-neighbor algorithm error-corrected the raw reads and collapsed the reads into unique sequences, merging closely related sequences to remove PCR and sequencing errors. CDR3 sequences were aligned to IMGT reference sequences to assign V, D and J gene segments. Each retained sequence needed at least a six-nucleotide match to both a V gene segment and a J gene segment. Rearrangements were classified as productive when the CDR3 lacked stop codons and remained in frame with V and J, and all other rearrangements were classified as non-productive. Following IMGT convention, CDR3 was defined as the stretch from the second conserved V-encoded cysteine to the conserved J-encoded phenylalanine. In an earlier analysis of approximately 590 of the donors, sequences lacking an unambiguous match to a single V gene segment were excluded. An earlier analysis of a few hundred of the donors called V segments functional above 56.7% productive rearrangements and segregating when the between-donor standard deviation exceeded 5%. A statistical classification framework was built to diagnose cytomegalovirus status from the catalog of TCR beta chain sequences. A later analysis assigned V and J genes by comparing TCR nucleotide sequences with IMGT/GENE-DB human TR gene sequences. In a later analysis, CDR3 sequences and most-parsimonious VDJ recombination scenarios were assigned using the TCRdist pipeline. A later analysis defined each TCR beta chain by its CDR3 amino acid sequence plus V-gene family, and excluded reads lacking a unique V-gene family. In a later analysis, nearly 600 highly shared, low-generation-probability nucleotide sequences were removed to address suspected cross-contamination and a sequencing artifact. In a later analysis, a clonal expansion index for each public chain was calculated from normalized within-repertoire ranks of inferred template counts. A later analysis computed generation probabilities with a VDJ recombination model fitted to out-of-frame rearrangements, and checked the results against IGoR. In a later analysis, hypergeometric tests were used to score TCR-TCR, TCR-HLA and TCR-CMV co-occurrence, with a repertoire-size bias correction applied to TCR pairs. To estimate false discovery rates, a later analysis permuted the HLA or CMV assignments 20 times. A later analysis grouped co-occurring TCRs with DBSCAN, adding TCRdist sequence similarity when clustering within HLA-allele-positive subsets. For co-occurrence clustering, repertoires with fewer than 30,000 or more than 120,000 public chains were excluded, along with about five repertoires with anomalous nucleotide sharing. Here the immuneACCESS table is served through TCRdb, limited to in-frame sequences with V and J called. Missing clones are a known gap in these copies; in checked studies unresolved V genes cover under half, and the rest lacks a known reason. V, J and clone size reflect that table, while D and trimming were determined from the DNA. The sample yields roughly 100,000 clones; 78% were counted once. The ten largest account for approximately 3% of the sample.

The cohort consisted of approximately 690 healthy bone marrow donors. At the time of sampling, every cohort member was nominally healthy, though immune exposures that went unrecorded were likely present. The donor was CMV seronegative and belonged to the group of over 350 seronegative cohort members. A peripheral blood sample was provided by each donor, and peripheral blood mononuclear cells were used for TCR beta sequencing. The Qiagen DNeasy Blood Extraction Kit was used to extract genomic DNA from the blood cell samples. This record comes from a study of cytomegalovirus exposure and HLA in healthy donors (dated by TCRdb to the late 2010s). For the study in its entirety: According to an earlier analysis of 450 to 650 of the donors, about 179 million T cells yielded 120 million or so unique TCR beta sequences and about 280 Gb of sequence data. An early release that covered around 590 HLA-typed donors contained around 300 gigabases of sequencing data and 65 million to 100 million unique TCR sequences. Among the approximately 400 genotyped donors, 75% to 90% belonged to the genetic ancestry cluster associated with self-reported Caucasian donors. The study aimed to test whether cataloging public T cell receptors could reveal signatures of past pathogen exposure. The study used immunosequencing to profile the T cell repertoires of hundreds of subjects and linked those repertoires to cytomegalovirus serostatus. Besides the first cohort of 550 to 750 subjects, a separate validation cohort made up of 120 or so different subjects was used. To predict cytomegalovirus infection status, the study brought together high-throughput TCR immunosequencing, statistical association of individual TCRs with disease status, and machine learning. In a later analysis, previously published TCR beta repertoires from roughly 710 donors were re-analyzed and high-resolution HLA genotyping was added so that TCR occurrence patterns could be studied. The later analysis used no new phenotypic data to find candidate immune exposures, relying instead on TCR beta sequences and their occurrence across donors. An earlier analysis of fewer than 700 of the donors applied high-throughput TCR beta sequencing to assess whether each TCR beta V gene segment acted as functional or pseudogenic. Alongside the repertoire data, information on donor age, sex, ethnicity and CMV serostatus was compiled. A later genetic analysis took genome-wide SNP genotypes for about 55% of the roughly 670 donors and used that subset as a discovery cohort. All discovery cohort repertoires had been generated on a single sequencing platform. Both class I and class II loci were covered by HLA typing, at four-digit resolution. Typing coverage varied by locus: about 629-640 donors for A, B, C, DRB1 and DQB1; roughly 520 for DQA1; 606 for DPA1; 450 to 480 for DPB1. Roughly 5 DR-DQ haplotypes were handled as single units for association and clustering, since linkage in the cohort was strong. Among around 400 genotyped donors of the cohort, an average of approximately 200,000 unique TCR beta nucleotide sequences was sequenced per donor, of which approximately 19% were non-productive.

Points the paper makes about the study in general: Because counts were too low, roughly 18 rarely observed V segments, including chromosome 9 orphons, were left out of the earlier analysis of 587 of the donors. In the study, 150 to 200 TCR beta chains were listed as associated with cytomegalovirus. The authors suggested that the approach could potentially be generalized to other disease states and immunological phenotypes. This cohort had only TCR beta chains sequenced, and the lack of alpha or paired-chain data limited which features could be detected. An earlier analysis of approximately 590 of the donors showed that most TCR beta V segments appeared in productive rearrangements either about 87% or about 30% of the time, which broadly matched IMGT annotations. A few of the identified cytomegalovirus-associated TCR beta chains were confirmed in vitro to be specific for cytomegalovirus antigens. A later analysis found that TCR association rates varied across HLA loci, with DRB1 alleles showing the most associated TCRs and HLA-C alleles the fewest. Cytomegalovirus status was reported to be diagnosed by the classifier with high specificity and sensitivity in both the original and validation cohorts. Because HLA typing was missing for some donors at each locus, association tests included only the typed subset. A group of highly shared sequence variants was considered likely to be a technical artifact of the sequencing pipeline. In a later analysis, most CMV-associated TCR beta chains were found to appear HLA-restricted, with HLA associations seemingly driven largely by CMV exposure. A later analysis found that HLA-associated TCR beta chains were more clonally expanded and had lower generation probabilities than equally common non-associated chains. A further reported finding was that TCR beta sequences accurately predicted the HLA-A and HLA-B alleles for most subjects in the first cohort. CMV serostatus was the only immune exposure information available for the cohort. Linkage disequilibrium might explain the correlated functional status among segregating V segments, but an unknown experimental factor could not be excluded. The presence/absence analyses assumed that sequencing depth was roughly uniform across donors, and that assumption may not be true. Most TCR sequences were observed very rarely across donors, whereas some public TCRs were present in many individuals. Several of the top co-occurrence clusters appeared to be linked to parvovirus B19, influenza, CMV and Epstein-Barr virus, according to a later analysis. In a later genetic analysis, a missense DCLRE1C variant was associated with V-gene and J-gene trimming of TCR beta chains, and the association was replicated in an independent cohort. A later genetic analysis reported fewer N-insertions in productive TCRs among donors in an Asian-associated ancestry cluster than the roughly 670-donor mean. Some IMGT-functional V segments, including TRBV6-2 and TRBV6-3, could not be distinguished by the 87-base-pair reads and were therefore excluded. In a later analysis, 16,951 TCR beta sequences were associated with specific HLA alleles at a false discovery rate of 0.05. When HLA alleles, especially DR and DQ, strongly co-occurred, TCR associations were difficult to assign to individual alleles.

This receptor was identified in a woman between 40 and 55 years old in good health and CMV-seronegative. This chain is built from TRBV5-5 and TRBJ1-2, with 8 middle bases fitting TRBD1. The sequenced sample was PBMCs. The CDR3 loop reads CASSLGIGQGANYGYTF. DNA sequence: TGTGCCAGCAGCTTGGGGATCGGACAGGGCGCTAACTATGGCTACACCTTC.